This TCR beta chain was sequenced during a study of spatial heterogeneity in lung cancer. Whole-study findings and limits: Within tumors, counts of expanded alpha and beta TCRs tracked tumor mutation counts.

This clonotype is labeled medium-sized. Its target is unknown. The germline V gene encodes CDR1 DFQATT and CDR2 SNEGSKA (reference sequence). The CDR3 extends over 17 amino acids. Trimming cost V 3 bases and J 1 base; bases outside gene matches: 12. A distinct unique molecular identifier was carried by each TCR cDNA molecule. From the 5' RACE reads, TCRdb called clonotypes with MiXCR, one entry per CDR3 protein. The top ten clones hold 13% to 15% of a sample with 8,000 to 10,000 distinct CDR3 sequences, around an eighth of them seen once. The time point: sample taken at primary tumor resection. The input material, whole RNA from tumor, nontumor lung or frozen PBMC, was sequenced unsorted.

The chain carries TRBV20-1 and TRBJ2-5, with TRBD2 matching 9 bases. The source was lung tumor tissue, collected at surgery. The clonotype comes from a male donor with early-stage non-small cell lung cancer. CDR3 protein: CSASAYGGREPQETQYF. The DNA of the CDR3 is TGCAGTGCTAGTGCCTATGGCGGGAGGGAGCCCCAAGAGACCCAGTACTTC.